The entry that follows covers one T cell receptor beta chain sequence. A single count supports this clone. No cognate antigen has been identified for it. The input lacks base qualities; no much larger clone sits a single base away. Collaborating institutions collected whole blood in K2EDTA tubes following their own protocols. Collaborator samples were shipped for TCRbeta analysis as frozen whole blood, isolated PBMCs, or DNA extracted from either sample type. The CDR3 measures 14 amino acids from cysteine to phenylalanine. Kept here is only the CDR3 DNA, which spans 42 bases and is read in frame from base 1. Trimming leaves V shorter by 5 bases and J shorter by 5 bases, with the junction holding 4 bases beyond the gene matches. The germline V gene yields SGHNT for CDR1 and YENEEA for CDR2. This sample was included in a study of blood T cell repertoires in COVID-19 (TCRdb year 2020). General notes on the study: Samples from collaborators originated in the United States, Italy and Spain and spanned both the acute and convalescent phases of COVID-19. The prospective study material was composed of cDNA or gDNA derived from T cells, B-cell-depleted T cells, or PBMCs. The dataset comprised deeply sampled blood TCRbeta repertoires from subjects exposed to, actively infected with, or recovered from COVID-19. The repertoires were released in a freely available public database meant as a resource for research on the immune response to SARS-CoV-2. Samples came from the ongoing ImmuneRACE study (first 160 participants) plus 1,254 subjects from 6 global collaborators. A de-identified subject ID, COVID-19 status, age in years and sex were almost always included in the sample metadata. Where available, HLA class I and class II types were obtained from metadata supplied by the sample provider rather than from assay-based typing.

TCRbeta CDR3 regions were amplified from genomic DNA by means of the immunoSEQ Assay, a bias-controlled multiplex PCR. Per the original workflow: Nucleated cell counts per sample were estimated from amplification of reference gene primers within the assay. To quantify the absolute abundance of each unique TCRbeta CDR3 rearrangement, sequence reads were collapsed and filtered. Productive Simpson clonality was computed per sample as the square root of Simpson's diversity index over productive rearrangements. Drawn from immuneACCESS, this table holds only the in-frame rearrangements with V and J called that TCRdb kept. Clones are partly lost; checked studies trace under half to an unresolved V gene and leave the rest unexplained. D and trimming were read from the DNA, whereas the V and J calls and clone size are those reported in that table. The sample table records 75,000 to 95,000 clones; approximately 90% of these occur just once. 1.7% of the sample goes to the ten largest clones.

Study-wide findings and limitations: Clinical and demographic metadata were provided uncurated, with the amount varying by source and participant.

Input material: peripheral blood. This sequence uses TRBV11-3 and TRBJ2-5, with 11 junctional bases fitting TRBD2. This sequence was found in a man between 60 and 75 years old with acute or convalescent COVID-19. The CDR3 sequence is CASSILAGAETQYF. DNA sequence: TGTGCCAGCAGCATACTAGCGGGAGCCGAGACCCAGTACTTC.